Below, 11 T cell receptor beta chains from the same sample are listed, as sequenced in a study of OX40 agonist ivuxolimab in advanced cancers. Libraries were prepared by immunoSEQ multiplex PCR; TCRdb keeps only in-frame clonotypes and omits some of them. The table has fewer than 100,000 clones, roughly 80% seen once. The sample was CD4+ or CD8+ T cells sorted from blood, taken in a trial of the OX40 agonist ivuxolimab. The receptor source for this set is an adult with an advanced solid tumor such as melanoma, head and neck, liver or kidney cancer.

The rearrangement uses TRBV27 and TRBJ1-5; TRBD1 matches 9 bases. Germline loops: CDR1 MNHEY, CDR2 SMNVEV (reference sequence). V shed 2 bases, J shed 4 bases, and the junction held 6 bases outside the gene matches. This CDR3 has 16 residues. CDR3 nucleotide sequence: TGTGCCAGCAGTTTAACCGGGACAGGGAGGAATCAGCCCCAGCATTTT. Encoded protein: CASSLTGTGRNQPQHF.

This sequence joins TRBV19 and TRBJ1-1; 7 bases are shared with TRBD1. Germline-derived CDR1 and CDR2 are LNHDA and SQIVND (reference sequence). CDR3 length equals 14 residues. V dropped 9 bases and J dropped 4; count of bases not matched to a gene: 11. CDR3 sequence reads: CASSYIRGGTEAFF. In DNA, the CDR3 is TGTGCCAGCAGTTATATCAGGGGGGGCACTGAAGCTTTCTTT.

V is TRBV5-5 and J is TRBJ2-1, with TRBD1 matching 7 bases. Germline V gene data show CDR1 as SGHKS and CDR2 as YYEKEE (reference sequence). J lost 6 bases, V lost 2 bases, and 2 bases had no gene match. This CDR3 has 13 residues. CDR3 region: CASSFGTVNEQFF. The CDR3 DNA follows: TGTGCCAGCAGCTTCGGGACAGTCAATGAGCAGTTCTTC.

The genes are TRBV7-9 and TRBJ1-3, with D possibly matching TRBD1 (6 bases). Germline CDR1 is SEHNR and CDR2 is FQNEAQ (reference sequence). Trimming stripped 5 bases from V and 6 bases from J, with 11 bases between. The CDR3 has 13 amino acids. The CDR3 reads CASSARGANTIYF. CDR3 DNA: TGTGCCAGCAGCGCCAGGGGTGCAAACACCATATATTTT. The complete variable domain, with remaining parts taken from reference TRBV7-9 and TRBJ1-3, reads DTGVSQNPRHKITKRGQNVTFRCDPISEHNRLYWYRQTLGQGPEFLTYFQNEAQLEKSRLLSDRFSAERPKGSFSTLEIQRTEQGDSAMYLCASSARGANTIYFGEGSWLTVV.

The CDR3 reads CASGPNRGTYEQYF. DNA for the CDR3: TGCGCCAGCGGCCCCAACAGGGGGACCTACGAGCAGTACTTC. The chain combines TRBV4-3 with TRBJ2-7, with 8 nucleotides matching TRBD1. The CDR3 has 14 amino acids. The germline gives CDR1 LGHNA, CDR2 YSLEER. With V trimmed by 8 bases and J by 2 bases, 8 bases remained unmatched.

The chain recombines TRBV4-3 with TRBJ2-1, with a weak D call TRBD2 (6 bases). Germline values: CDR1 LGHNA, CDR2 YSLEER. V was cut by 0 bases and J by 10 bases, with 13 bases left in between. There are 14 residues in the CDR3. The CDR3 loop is CASSQEGRGWEQFF. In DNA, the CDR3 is TGCGCCAGCAGCCAAGAGGGGCGGGGTTGGGAGCAGTTCTTC.

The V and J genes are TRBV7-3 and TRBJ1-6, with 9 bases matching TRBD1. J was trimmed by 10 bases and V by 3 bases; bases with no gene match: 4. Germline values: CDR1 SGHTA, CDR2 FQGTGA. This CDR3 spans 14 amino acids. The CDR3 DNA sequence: TGTGCCAGCAGCTTGACAGGGGGTCACTCACCCCTCCACTTT. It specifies CASSLTGGHSPLHF.

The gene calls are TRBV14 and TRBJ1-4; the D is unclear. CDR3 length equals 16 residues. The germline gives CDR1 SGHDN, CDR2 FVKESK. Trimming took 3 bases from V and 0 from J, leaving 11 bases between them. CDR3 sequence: CASSQGWRATNEKLFF. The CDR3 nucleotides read TGTGCCAGCAGCCAGGGTTGGAGAGCAACTAATGAAAAACTGTTTTTT. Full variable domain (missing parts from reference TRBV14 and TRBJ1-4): EAGVTQFPSHSVIEKGQTVTLRCDPISGHDNLYWYRRVMGKEIKFLLHFVKESKQDESGMPNNRFLAERTGGTYSTLKVQPAELEDSGVYFCASSQGWRATNEKLFFGSGTQLSVL.

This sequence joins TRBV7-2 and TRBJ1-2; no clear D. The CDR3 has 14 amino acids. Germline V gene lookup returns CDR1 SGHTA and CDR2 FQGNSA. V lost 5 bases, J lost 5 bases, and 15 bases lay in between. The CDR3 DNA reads TGTGCCAGCAGCCCAGGAAGCGTCACTTATGGCTACACCTTC. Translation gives CASSPGSVTYGYTF.

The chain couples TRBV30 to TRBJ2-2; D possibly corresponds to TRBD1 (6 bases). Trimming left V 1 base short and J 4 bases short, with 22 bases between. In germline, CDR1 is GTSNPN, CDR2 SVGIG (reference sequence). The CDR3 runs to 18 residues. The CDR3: CAWSAGIGGWRSTGELFF. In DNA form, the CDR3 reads TGTGCCTGGAGTGCAGGAATAGGGGGATGGCGGAGCACCGGGGAGCTGTTTTTT.

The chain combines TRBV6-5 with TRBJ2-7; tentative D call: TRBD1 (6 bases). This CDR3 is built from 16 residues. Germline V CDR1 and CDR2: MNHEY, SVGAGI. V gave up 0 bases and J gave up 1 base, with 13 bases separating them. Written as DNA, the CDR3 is TGTGCCAGCAGTTACTCTGATTGGACAGAATCCTACGAGCAGTACTTC. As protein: CASSYSDWTESYEQYF.